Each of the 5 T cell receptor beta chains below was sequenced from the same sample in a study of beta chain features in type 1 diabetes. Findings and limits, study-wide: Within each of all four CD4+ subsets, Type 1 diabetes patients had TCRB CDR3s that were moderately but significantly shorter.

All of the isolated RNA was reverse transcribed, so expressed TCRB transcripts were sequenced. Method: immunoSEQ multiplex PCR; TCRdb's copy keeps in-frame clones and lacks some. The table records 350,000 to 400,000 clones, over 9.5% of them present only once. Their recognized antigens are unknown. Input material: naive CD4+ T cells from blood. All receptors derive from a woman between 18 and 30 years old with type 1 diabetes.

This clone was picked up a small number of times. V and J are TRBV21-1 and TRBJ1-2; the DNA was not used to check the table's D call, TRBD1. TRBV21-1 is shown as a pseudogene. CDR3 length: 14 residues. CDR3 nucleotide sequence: TGTGCCAGCAGCCAATGGGACACCAACTATGGCTACACCTTC. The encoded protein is CASSQWDTNYGYTF.

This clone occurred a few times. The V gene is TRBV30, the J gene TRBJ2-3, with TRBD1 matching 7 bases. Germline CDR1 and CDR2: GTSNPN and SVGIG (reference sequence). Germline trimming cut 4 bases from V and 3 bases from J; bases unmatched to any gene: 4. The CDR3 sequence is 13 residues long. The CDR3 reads CAWNQGDTDTQYF. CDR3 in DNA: TGTGCCTGGAACCAGGGGGATACAGATACGCAGTATTTT.

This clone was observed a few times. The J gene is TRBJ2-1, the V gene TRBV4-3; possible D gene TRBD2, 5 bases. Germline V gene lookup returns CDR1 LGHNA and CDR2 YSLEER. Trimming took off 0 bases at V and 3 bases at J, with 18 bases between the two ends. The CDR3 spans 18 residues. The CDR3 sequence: CASSQDAPGSSVYNEQFF. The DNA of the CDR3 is TGCGCCAGCAGCCAAGATGCCCCGGGATCGAGCGTCTACAATGAGCAGTTCTTC.

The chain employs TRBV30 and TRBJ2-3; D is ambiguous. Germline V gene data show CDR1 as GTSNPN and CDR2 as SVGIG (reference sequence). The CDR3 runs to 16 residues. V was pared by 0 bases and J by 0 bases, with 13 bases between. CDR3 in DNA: TGTGCCTGGAGTGTCATGCGGATATCTAGCACAGATACGCAGTATTTT. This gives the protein CAWSVMRISSTDTQYF.

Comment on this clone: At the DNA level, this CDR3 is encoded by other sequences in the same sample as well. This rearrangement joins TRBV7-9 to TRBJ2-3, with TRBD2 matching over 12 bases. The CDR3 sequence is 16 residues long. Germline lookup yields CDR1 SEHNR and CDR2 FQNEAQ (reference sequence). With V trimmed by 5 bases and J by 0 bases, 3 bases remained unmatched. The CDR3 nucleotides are TGTGCCAGCAGCCTCGGGACTAGCGGGAGCACAGATACGCAGTATTTT. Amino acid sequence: CASSLGTSGSTDTQYF. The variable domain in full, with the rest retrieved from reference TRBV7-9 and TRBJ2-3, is DTGVSQNPRHKITKRGQNVTFRCDPISEHNRLYWYRQTLGQGPEFLTYFQNEAQLEKSRLLSDRFSAERPKGSFSTLEIQRTEQGDSAMYLCASSLGTSGSTDTQYFGPGTRLTVL.